A selection of T cell receptor beta chains follows, all from one sample in a study of PD-L1 blockade in urothelial cancer. Clones were read by immunoSEQ multiplex PCR, and TCRdb kept only the in-frame ones, dropping some. Found here are about 72,000 clones, 70% to 90% of them singletons; the top ten hold more than 13%. Source: PBMCs, taken around atezolizumab (anti-PD-L1) treatment. The source of these receptors is a man aged 55 to 69 with urothelial cancer. The CDR3 runs from the conserved cysteine through the conserved F or W. The D gene is left open where the match is weak. Clone size is given for some rows only: seen once, a few or many times, or a class if the clone is expanded.

D: NA
J: TRBJ2-7
V: TRBV6-6
size: NA
CDR3: CASLLPGQLEQYF
DNA: TGTGCCAGCCTACTACCAGGACAGCTCGAGCAGTACTTC

D: NA
J: TRBJ1-1
V: TRBV6-5
size: NA
CDR3: CASSFGDLNTEAFF
DNA: TGTGCCAGCAGTTTCGGGGACTTGAACACTGAAGCTTTCTTT

D: NA
J: TRBJ1-5
V: TRBV19
size: NA
CDR3: CASSIMTVSNQPQHF
DNA: TGTGCCAGTAGTATAATGACAGTTAGCAATCAGCCCCAGCATTTT

D: NA
J: TRBJ2-1
V: TRBV4-3
size: NA
CDR3: CASSGRGRGNEQFF
DNA: TGCGCCAGCAGCGGACGGGGGAGGGGGAATGAGCAGTTCTTC

D: NA
J: TRBJ2-7
V: TRBV7-6
size: NA
CDR3: CASSQRTEGYEQYF
DNA: TGTGCCAGCAGCCAACGGACAGAGGGCTACGAGCAGTACTTC

D: TRBD2
J: TRBJ2-3
V: TRBV7-9
size: once
CDR3: CASSASGGASDTQYF
DNA: TGTGCCAGCAGCGCAAGCGGGGGGGCTTCAGATACGCAGTATTTT

D: TRBD2
J: TRBJ2-1
V: TRBV7-9
size: NA
CDR3: CASSLGGGGMNEQFF
DNA: TGTGCCAGCAGCTTAGGTGGCGGGGGGATGAATGAGCAGTTCTTC

D: TRBD1
J: TRBJ2-2
V: TRBV7-2
size: NA
CDR3: CASNQGVGELFF
DNA: TGTGCCAGCAACCAGGGGGTCGGGGAGCTGTTTTTT

D: TRBD2
J: TRBJ2-1
V: TRBV5-4
size: NA
CDR3: CASSPAGGTNEQFF
DNA: TGTGCCAGCAGCCCGGCGGGGGGGACCAATGAGCAGTTCTTC

D: NA
J: TRBJ2-7
V: TRBV5-4
size: NA
CDR3: CASSLGRGNYEQYF
DNA: TGTGCCAGCAGCTTGGGCAGGGGAAACTACGAGCAGTACTTC

D: NA
J: TRBJ2-7
V: TRBV2
size: NA
CDR3: CASTPGGASYEQYF
DNA: TGTGCCAGTACTCCTGGGGGGGCATCCTACGAGCAGTACTTC

D: TRBD2
J: TRBJ2-7
V: TRBV10-3
size: NA
CDR3: CAISERPGLAGGSSYEQYF
DNA: TGTGCCATCAGTGAGCGACCGGGACTAGCGGGGGGGAGCTCCTACGAGCAGTACTTC

D: TRBD1
J: TRBJ1-2
V: TRBV30
size: NA
CDR3: CAWGTGVGYGYTF
DNA: TGTGCCTGGGGGACAGGGGTAGGATATGGCTACACCTTC

D: NA
J: TRBJ1-1
V: TRBV19
size: NA
CDR3: CASSRGANTEAFF
DNA: TGTGCCAGTTCCCGGGGGGCGAACACTGAAGCTTTCTTT

D: NA
J: TRBJ1-4
V: TRBV29-1
size: once
CDR3: CSVGDRPANEKLFF
DNA: TGCAGCGTCGGAGACAGGCCGGCTAATGAAAAACTGTTTTTT

D: NA
J: TRBJ1-4
V: TRBV15
size: NA
CDR3: CATSGRQATNEKLFF
DNA: TGTGCCACCAGCGGTAGACAAGCAACTAATGAAAAACTGTTTTTT

D: TRBD1
J: TRBJ2-7
V: TRBV5-5
size: NA
CDR3: CASNPTGGAYEQYF
DNA: TGTGCCAGCAACCCGACAGGGGGGGCCTACGAGCAGTACTTC

D: NA
J: TRBJ1-4
V: TRBV29-1
size: NA
CDR3: CSGGEGGNEKLFF
DNA: TGCAGCGGTGGAGAGGGAGGGAATGAAAAACTGTTTTTT

D: TRBD1
J: TRBJ2-3
V: TRBV5-1
size: NA
CDR3: CASSLNPGQGSDTQYF
DNA: TGCGCCAGCAGCTTGAACCCGGGACAGGGATCAGATACGCAGTATTTT

D: NA
J: TRBJ2-1
V: TRBV7-2
size: NA
CDR3: CASSLYHSAINEQFF
DNA: TGTGCCAGCAGCCTATACCATAGCGCTATTAATGAGCAGTTCTTC

D: NA
J: TRBJ1-6
V: TRBV7-9
size: NA
CDR3: CASSLASSRASSYNSPLHF
DNA: TGTGCCAGCAGCTTAGCTAGCTCGCGGGCCAGCTCCTATAATTCACCCCTCCACTTT

D: NA
J: TRBJ2-5
V: TRBV4-1
size: once
CDR3: CASSEAGQDQETQYF
DNA: TGCGCCAGCAGCGAAGCGGGACAGGACCAAGAGACCCAGTACTTC

D: TRBD1
J: TRBJ1-5
V: TRBV28
size: NA
CDR3: CASSKQTGGYSNQPQHF
DNA: TGTGCCAGCAGTAAACAGACAGGGGGCTATAGCAATCAGCCCCAGCATTTT

D: NA
J: TRBJ1-2
V: TRBV28
size: NA
CDR3: CASSFILVDYGYTF
DNA: TGTGCCAGCAGTTTCATACTTGTGGACTATGGCTACACCTTC

D: NA
J: TRBJ1-1
V: TRBV5-1
size: NA
CDR3: CASSTTREGEAFF
DNA: TGCGCCAGCAGCACTACTCGGGAGGGGGAAGCTTTCTTT

D: NA
J: TRBJ2-1
V: TRBV28
size: NA
CDR3: CASSLVGGRVEQFF
DNA: TGTGCCAGCAGTTTGGTGGGGGGGCGTGTTGAGCAGTTCTTC

D: TRBD1
J: TRBJ1-6
V: TRBV5-6
size: NA
CDR3: CASRNRDRETSPLHF
DNA: TGTGCCAGCAGAAACCGGGACAGGGAGACTTCACCCCTCCACTTT

D: NA
J: TRBJ2-2
V: TRBV5-4
size: NA
CDR3: CASSLAGVSGYTGELFF
DNA: TGTGCCAGCAGCTTGGCCGGAGTTAGCGGTTACACCGGGGAGCTGTTTTTT

D: NA
J: TRBJ2-3
V: TRBV5-6
size: NA
CDR3: CASSFGYPGEGTDTQYF
DNA: TGTGCCAGCAGCTTCGGGTATCCGGGGGAGGGCACAGATACGCAGTATTTT

D: TRBD1
J: TRBJ1-1
V: TRBV5-1
size: NA
CDR3: CASSLSGQKNMNTEAFF
DNA: TGCGCCAGCAGCTTATCGGGACAGAAAAACATGAACACTGAAGCTTTCTTT

D: NA
J: TRBJ2-5
V: TRBV7-2
size: NA
CDR3: CASSLGQGVVETQYF
DNA: TGTGCCAGCAGCTTAGGGCAGGGCGTTGTAGAGACCCAGTACTTC

D: NA
J: TRBJ2-3
V: TRBV19
size: NA
CDR3: CASRGALIDTQYF
DNA: TGTGCCAGCCGGGGGGCGCTGATAGATACGCAGTATTTT

D: TRBD2
J: TRBJ2-1
V: TRBV7-3
size: NA
CDR3: CASSLWGGLAGHNEQFF
DNA: TGTGCCAGCAGCTTATGGGGAGGGCTAGCGGGGCACAATGAGCAGTTCTTC

D: TRBD1
J: TRBJ2-3
V: TRBV7-7
size: NA
CDR3: CASSSNIGQGPGDTQYF
DNA: TGTGCTAGCAGCTCCAATATCGGACAGGGTCCGGGGGATACGCAGTATTTT

D: NA
J: TRBJ2-5
V: TRBV6-5
size: once
CDR3: CASSYRQMPRGETQYF
DNA: TGTGCCAGCAGCTACCGACAAATGCCCAGGGGTGAGACCCAGTACTTC

D: NA
J: TRBJ1-1
V: TRBV5-4
size: NA
CDR3: CASSQGVTEAFF
DNA: TGTGCCAGCAGTCAAGGGGTTACTGAAGCTTTCTTT

D: TRBD1
J: TRBJ2-7
V: TRBV5-1
size: NA
CDR3: CASRNLGTGTYEQYF
DNA: TGCGCCAGCAGGAACCTCGGGACAGGGACCTACGAGCAGTACTTC

D: TRBD1
J: TRBJ1-5
V: TRBV18
size: NA
CDR3: CASSQGASQPQHF
DNA: TGTGCCAGCTCACAGGGGGCCAGTCAGCCCCAGCATTTT

D: NA
J: TRBJ1-2
V: TRBV10-2
size: NA
CDR3: CASSATTSRGGYGYTF
DNA: TGCGCCAGCAGCGCCACCACATCCCGGGGAGGCTATGGCTACACCTTC

D: TRBD1
J: TRBJ2-6
V: TRBV6-1
size: NA
CDR3: CASSGMGGRGYSGANVLTF
DNA: TGTGCCAGCAGTGGGATGGGTGGCAGGGGGTATTCTGGGGCCAACGTCCTGACTTTC

D: TRBD1
J: TRBJ2-1
V: TRBV11-2
size: NA
CDR3: CASSPTGISYNEQFF
DNA: TGTGCCAGCAGCCCGACAGGGATCTCCTACAATGAGCAGTTCTTC

D: TRBD2
J: TRBJ2-7
V: TRBV7-9
size: NA
CDR3: CASSLGSVAGSEQYF
DNA: TGTGCCAGCAGCTTAGGGTCTGTAGCGGGGTCCGAGCAGTACTTC

D: NA
J: TRBJ2-7
V: TRBV5-1
size: NA
CDR3: CASSLGTVYEQYF
DNA: TGCGCCAGCAGCTTGGGGACAGTTTACGAGCAGTACTTC

D: NA
J: TRBJ1-6
V: TRBV9
size: NA
CDR3: CASSVEDNYNSPLHF
DNA: TGTGCCAGCAGCGTAGAAGACAACTATAATTCACCCCTCCACTTT

D: NA
J: TRBJ2-7
V: TRBV11-2
size: NA
CDR3: CASSSWRSGTYEQYF
DNA: TGTGCCAGCAGCTCCTGGAGGTCGGGTACCTACGAGCAGTACTTC

D: NA
J: TRBJ2-7
V: TRBV7-3
size: NA
CDR3: CASSQAPPPYEQYF
DNA: TGTGCCAGCAGCCAGGCCCCACCCCCCTACGAGCAGTACTTC

D: NA
J: TRBJ2-3
V: TRBV7-2
size: NA
CDR3: CASSPERSADTQYF
DNA: TGTGCCAGCAGCCCTGAGAGGAGCGCAGATACGCAGTATTTT

D: TRBD1
J: TRBJ1-2
V: TRBV6-1
size: NA
CDR3: CASSEGQRYGYTF
DNA: TGTGCCAGCAGTGAGGGACAGCGCTATGGCTACACCTTC

D: NA
J: TRBJ2-7
V: TRBV13
size: NA
CDR3: CASRLQGYEQYF
DNA: TGTGCCAGCAGGTTACAGGGCTACGAGCAGTACTTC

D: NA
J: TRBJ1-4
V: TRBV5-5
size: NA
CDR3: CASSLTQSSEKLFF
DNA: TGTGCCAGCAGCTTGACCCAGTCTAGTGAAAAACTGTTTTTT

D: TRBD1
J: TRBJ1-1
V: TRBV30
size: few
CDR3: CAWSVPRTGWDTEAFF
DNA: TGTGCCTGGAGTGTACCCCGGACAGGGTGGGACACTGAAGCTTTCTTT